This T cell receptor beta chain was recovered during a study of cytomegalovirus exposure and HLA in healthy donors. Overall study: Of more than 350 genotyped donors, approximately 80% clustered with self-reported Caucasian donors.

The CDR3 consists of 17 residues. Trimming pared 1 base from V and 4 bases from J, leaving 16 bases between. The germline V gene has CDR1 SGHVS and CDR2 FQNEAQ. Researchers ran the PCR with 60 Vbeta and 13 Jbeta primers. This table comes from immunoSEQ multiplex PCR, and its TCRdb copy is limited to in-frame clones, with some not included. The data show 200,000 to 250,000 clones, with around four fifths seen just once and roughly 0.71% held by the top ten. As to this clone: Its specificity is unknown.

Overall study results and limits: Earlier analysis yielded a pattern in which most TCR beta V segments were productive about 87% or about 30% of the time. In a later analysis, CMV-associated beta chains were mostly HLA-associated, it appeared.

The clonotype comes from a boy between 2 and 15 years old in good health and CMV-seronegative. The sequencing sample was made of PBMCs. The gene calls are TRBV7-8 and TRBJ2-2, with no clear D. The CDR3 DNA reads TGTGCCAGCAGCTTAGTGCGGTTGAGGCGTGGCACCGGGGAGCTGTTTTTT. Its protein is CASSLVRLRRGTGELFF.